Listed here is a single TCR beta chain. The entry originates in a study of Ad26.COV2.S vaccination and SARS-CoV-2 variants. Study-level information: Ad26.COV2.S given intramuscularly, once or twice 56 days apart.

CDR1 is LGHNA, CDR2 YSLEER, per germline. This CDR3 contains 16 residues. Trimming removed 1 base at V and 0 bases at J, with 13 bases between. Clones were sequenced by immunoSEQ multiplex PCR, and TCRdb holds only the in-frame ones, with some missing. The sample yields 400,000 to 500,000 clones, roughly 90% seen once. Treatment of the sample: over 15 received Ad26.COV2.S at low or high dose, single or two shots; roughly 5 received placebo; per-sample allocation not given. Sampling took place 63 days after the first vaccine or placebo injection. Donation came from an adult in Boston who was aged 18-55 years. An Ad26 vector expressing Wuhan-strain SARS-CoV-2 spike constituted the vaccine.

The chain has TRBV4-3 and TRBJ2-7; no firm D call. The specimen comprised peripheral blood, sampled in a trial of Ad26.COV2.S vaccine versus placebo. The TCR was taken from a person between 18 and 65 years old who received the Ad26.COV2.S COVID-19 vaccine or a placebo. Written as DNA, the CDR3 is TGCGCCAGCAGCCAAGGGTCGGACCTCAGCTCCTACGAGCAGTACTTC. It encodes CASSQGSDLSSYEQYF.